The table lists the clone carrying this T cell receptor (beta chain) with many counts. MiXCR, run by TCRdb on the 5' RACE reads, gives a single entry per CDR3 protein. This table holds hundreds of thousands of distinct CDR3 sequences, around 7.4% found once. The data are from a study of identical twins. CDR1 SGHVS and CDR2 FQNEAQ come from the germline V gene. This CDR3 comprises 13 residues. V was pared by 5 bases and J by 0 bases, with 5 bases between. The same specimen was also included in a second study, on yellow fever vaccine responses in identical twins.

The sequence was collected from a woman between 18 and 29 years old in good health. The chain employs TRBV7-8 and TRBJ2-1; D ambiguous. Sequenced: PBMCs. The CDR3 DNA is TGTGCCAGCAGCCCCGGCTCCTACAATGAGCAGTTCTTC. This codes for CASSPGSYNEQFF.